This T cell receptor beta chain is from a study of blood T cells in healthy people across ages. General observations from the study: Among long-lived donors, naive CD4+ cells were more numerous and diversity higher than in aged donors.

This clonotype showed up just a few times. Its antigen is not known. The ends were cut back, 0 bases at V and 4 bases at J, with 13 bases in the middle. The CDR3 totals 15 residues. Germline V gene sequence: CDR1 SGHDT, CDR2 YYEEEE. It was with a sample-barcoded 5' primer and a J-beta primer mix that a second PCR of about 6 to 12 cycles was run. Each CDR3 protein is one row after TCRdb ran MiXCR on the 5' RACE reads. The sample includes around 1,800,000 distinct CDR3 sequences, 35% to 50% seen only once; the top ten take more than 20%. This sequence was found in a human donor in good health. The chain is built from TRBV5-6 and TRBJ2-5; perhaps TRBD2 as D (6 bases). Sequencing used blood. CDR3 residues: CASSLDFRESETQYF. As DNA, the CDR3 is TGTGCCAGCAGCTTGGATTTCCGGGAGTCAGAGACCCAGTACTTC.